The T cell receptor beta chain under discussion was sequenced for a study of cytomegalovirus exposure and HLA in healthy donors. Both 60 Vbeta primers and 13 Jbeta primers went into the PCR. In the study's own analysis: A later analysis tallied about 80 million unique TCR beta chains, 9 million to 12 million of them shared. Method: immunoSEQ multiplex PCR; TCRdb's copy keeps in-frame clones and lacks some. The DNA gave D and trimming, while V, J and clone size come from that table. There are roughly 200,000 clones in the sample; 70% to 80% occur only once, and 2.4% lies in the top ten. The study's findings and limits: In a later analysis, several top co-occurrence clusters appeared linked to parvovirus B19, influenza, CMV and Epstein-Barr virus. In a later analysis, most CMV-associated TCR beta chains appeared HLA-restricted. Altogether, about 160 TCR beta chains were recorded as cytomegalovirus-associated.

Between the trimmed V and J ends, which lost 3 bases and 2 bases, there was a span of 18 bases. The length of the CDR3 is 17 residues. The germline gives CDR1 SNHLY, CDR2 FYNNEI. To note about this clone: The antigen is not known.

The receptor comes from a man aged 60 to 69 in good health and CMV-seronegative. The sample consisted of PBMCs. The gene calls are TRBV2 and TRBJ2-3; the D gene is possibly TRBD2 (5 bases). The CDR3 is CASSDRGWTGDTDTQYF. CDR3 in DNA: TGTGCCAGCAGTGACCGCGGGTGGACTGGAGACACAGATACGCAGTATTTT.